This T cell receptor beta chain was found in a study of cytomegalovirus exposure and HLA in healthy donors. The study's findings and limits: For most TCR sequences rarity was the rule, although some public TCRs occurred in many donors. In a later analysis, V- and J-gene trimming of beta chains associated with a DCLRE1C missense variant, replicated independently. In the analysis, some V segments, TRBV6-2 and TRBV6-3 included, were excluded as indistinguishable.

With respect to this clone: The antigen is not known.

The PCR employed 60 Vbeta primers together with 13 Jbeta primers. Per the original methods: Later reanalysis found 80 million or so unique TCR beta chains, around 10 million of them shared. Assay: immunoSEQ multiplex PCR; the TCRdb copy retains only in-frame clones and omits some. The D gene and trimming were derived from the DNA, and the V and J assignments and clone size from that table. The sample consists of around 120,000 clones, 84% of them appearing once. CDR3 size: 16 residues. V usage is TRBV1 and J usage is TRBJ1-6. TRBV1 is deemed a pseudogene. This TCR derives from a man aged 50 to 60 in good health and CMV-seronegative. Sequenced: PBMCs. This chain's CDR3 is CTSSQRVRIYNSPLHF. The DNA for the CDR3 is TGCACCAGCAGCCAGCGGGTAAGAATCTATAATTCACCCCTCCACTTT.